The TCR beta chain under discussion was sequenced for a study of T-cell memory formation after mild COVID-19. V dropped 5 bases and J dropped 4 bases, with 15 bases sitting between them. CDR3 size: 14 residues. This clonotype was counted between two and nine times. Via MiXCR, TCRdb re-called the 5' RACE reads, giving one row per CDR3 protein. The table shows about 410,000 distinct CDR3 sequences, with around 17% occurring only once. V and J are TRBV12-3 or TRBV12-4 and TRBJ2-7; D assignment may be TRBD1 or TRBD2 (6 bases each). Sequenced input: PBMCs or a T cell subset sorted from them (not recorded which). This TCR derives from a man aged 18 to 29 who had mild COVID-19 (a few samples of this study predate the infection). Cell type and time point are not known. The CDR3 spells CASSRGTSGYEQYF. Here the CDR3 DNA reads TGTGCCAGCAGTCGGGGGACATCTGGATACGAGCAGTACTTC.